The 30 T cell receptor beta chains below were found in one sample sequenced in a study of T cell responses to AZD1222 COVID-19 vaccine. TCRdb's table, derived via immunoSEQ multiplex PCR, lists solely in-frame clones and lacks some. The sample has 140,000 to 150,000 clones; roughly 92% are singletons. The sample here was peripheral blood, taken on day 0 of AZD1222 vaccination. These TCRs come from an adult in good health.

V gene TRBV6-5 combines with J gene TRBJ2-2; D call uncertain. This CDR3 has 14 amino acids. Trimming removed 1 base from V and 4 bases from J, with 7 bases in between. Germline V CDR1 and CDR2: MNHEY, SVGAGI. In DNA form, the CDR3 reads TGTGCCAGCAGTTACTGGGCGAGCACCGGGGAGCTGTTTTTT. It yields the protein CASSYWASTGELFF.

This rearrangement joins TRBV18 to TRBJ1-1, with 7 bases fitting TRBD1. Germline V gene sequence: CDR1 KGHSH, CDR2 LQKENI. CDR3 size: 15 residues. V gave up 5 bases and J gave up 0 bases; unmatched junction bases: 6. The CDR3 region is CASSRDSLMNTEAFF. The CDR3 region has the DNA TGTGCCAGCTCAAGGGACAGCCTGATGAACACTGAAGCTTTCTTT.

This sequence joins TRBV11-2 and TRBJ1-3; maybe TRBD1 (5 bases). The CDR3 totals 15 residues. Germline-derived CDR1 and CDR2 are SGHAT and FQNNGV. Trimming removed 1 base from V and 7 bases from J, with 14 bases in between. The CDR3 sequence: CASSLGAGSWNTIYF. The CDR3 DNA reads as TGTGCCAGCAGCTTAGGGGCAGGGTCTTGGAACACCATATATTTT.

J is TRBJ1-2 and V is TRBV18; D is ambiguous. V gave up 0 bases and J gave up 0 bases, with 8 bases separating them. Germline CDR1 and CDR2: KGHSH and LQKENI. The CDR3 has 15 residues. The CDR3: CASSPPVIANYGYTF. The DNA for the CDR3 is TGTGCCAGCTCACCACCGGTGATAGCTAACTATGGCTACACCTTC.

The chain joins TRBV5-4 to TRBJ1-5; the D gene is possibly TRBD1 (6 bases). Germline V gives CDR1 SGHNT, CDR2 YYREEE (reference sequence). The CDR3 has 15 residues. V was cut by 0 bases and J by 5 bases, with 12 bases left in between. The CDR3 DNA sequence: TGTGCCAGCAGCTTGGGAGGGGGGGTGGATCAGCCCCAGCATTTT. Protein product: CASSLGGGVDQPQHF.

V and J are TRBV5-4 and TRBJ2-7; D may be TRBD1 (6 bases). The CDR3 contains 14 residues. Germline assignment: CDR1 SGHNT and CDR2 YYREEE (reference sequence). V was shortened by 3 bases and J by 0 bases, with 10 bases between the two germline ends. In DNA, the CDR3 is TGTGCCAGCAGCTCAGGGGCGGACTCCTACGAGCAGTACTTC. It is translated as CASSSGADSYEQYF.

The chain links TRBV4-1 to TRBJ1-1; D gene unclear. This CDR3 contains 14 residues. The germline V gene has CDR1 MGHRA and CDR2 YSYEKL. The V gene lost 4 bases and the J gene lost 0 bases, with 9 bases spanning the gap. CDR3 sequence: CASSLRAMNTEAFF. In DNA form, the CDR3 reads TGCGCCAGCAGCCTCCGGGCTATGAACACTGAAGCTTTCTTT.

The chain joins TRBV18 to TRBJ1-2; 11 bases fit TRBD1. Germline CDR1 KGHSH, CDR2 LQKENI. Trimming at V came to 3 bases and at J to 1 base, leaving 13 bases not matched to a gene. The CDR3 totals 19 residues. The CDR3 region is CASSPASGQGAGYNYGYTF. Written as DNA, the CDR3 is TGTGCCAGCTCACCTGCGTCTGGACAGGGGGCCGGGTATAACTATGGCTACACCTTC.

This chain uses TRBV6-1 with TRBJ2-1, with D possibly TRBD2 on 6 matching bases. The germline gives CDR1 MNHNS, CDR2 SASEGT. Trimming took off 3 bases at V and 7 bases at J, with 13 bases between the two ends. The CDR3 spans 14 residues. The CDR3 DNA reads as TGTGCCAGCAGTGATTGGTCTAGCGCGAATGAGCAGTTCTTC. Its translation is CASSDWSSANEQFF.

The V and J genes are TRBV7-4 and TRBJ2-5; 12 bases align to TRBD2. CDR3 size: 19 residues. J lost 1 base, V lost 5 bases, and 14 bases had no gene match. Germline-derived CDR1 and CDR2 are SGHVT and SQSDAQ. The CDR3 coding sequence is TGTGCCAGCAGCCACCGACTAGCGGGAGAGGAGAGGGGCCAAGAGACCCAGTACTTC. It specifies CASSHRLAGEERGQETQYF. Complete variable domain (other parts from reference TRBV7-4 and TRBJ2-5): GAGVSQSPRYKVAKRGRDVALRCDSISGHVTLYWYRQTLGQGSEVLTYSQSDAQRDKSGRPSGRFSAERPERSVSTLKIQRTEQGDSAVYLCASSHRLAGEERGQETQYFGPGTRLLVL.

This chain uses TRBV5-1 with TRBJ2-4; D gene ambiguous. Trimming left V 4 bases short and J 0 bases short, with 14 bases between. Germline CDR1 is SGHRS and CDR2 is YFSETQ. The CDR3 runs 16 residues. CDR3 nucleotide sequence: TGCGCCAGCAGCCCCATCCCGGCGGTAGCCAAAAACATTCAGTACTTC. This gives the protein CASSPIPAVAKNIQYF.

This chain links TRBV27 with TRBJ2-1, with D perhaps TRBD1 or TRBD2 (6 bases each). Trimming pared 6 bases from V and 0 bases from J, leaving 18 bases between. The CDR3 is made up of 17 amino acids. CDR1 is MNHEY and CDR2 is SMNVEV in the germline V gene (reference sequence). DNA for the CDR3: TGTGCCAGCAGGGGGGGCCGGGGGCTAGCCTCCTACAATGAGCAGTTCTTC. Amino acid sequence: CASRGGRGLASYNEQFF.

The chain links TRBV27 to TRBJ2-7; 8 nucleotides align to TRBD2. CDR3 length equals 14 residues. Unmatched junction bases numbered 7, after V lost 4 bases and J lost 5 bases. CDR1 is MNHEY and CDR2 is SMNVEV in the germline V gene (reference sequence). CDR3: CASSSWTSRDEQYF. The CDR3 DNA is TGTGCCAGCAGTTCCTGGACTAGCCGCGACGAGCAGTACTTC.

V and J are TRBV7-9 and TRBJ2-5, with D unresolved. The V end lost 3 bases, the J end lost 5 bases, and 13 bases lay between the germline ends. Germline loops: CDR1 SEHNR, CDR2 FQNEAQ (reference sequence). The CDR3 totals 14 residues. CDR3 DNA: TGTGCCAGCAGCTTCTCTCGAGAAGGCGAGACCCAGTACTTC. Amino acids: CASSFSREGETQYF.

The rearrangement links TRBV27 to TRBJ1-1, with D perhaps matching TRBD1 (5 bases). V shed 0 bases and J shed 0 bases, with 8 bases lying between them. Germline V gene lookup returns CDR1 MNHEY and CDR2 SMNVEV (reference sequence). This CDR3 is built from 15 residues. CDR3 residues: CASSLSRGVNTEAFF. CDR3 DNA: TGTGCCAGCAGTTTATCGAGAGGGGTGAACACTGAAGCTTTCTTT.

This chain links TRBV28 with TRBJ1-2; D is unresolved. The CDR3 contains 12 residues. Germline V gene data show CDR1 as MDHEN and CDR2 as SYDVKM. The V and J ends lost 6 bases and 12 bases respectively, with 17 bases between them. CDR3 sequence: CASSPLGVRHTF. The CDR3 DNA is TGTGCCAGCAGCCCTCTTGGGGTAAGACACACCTTC.

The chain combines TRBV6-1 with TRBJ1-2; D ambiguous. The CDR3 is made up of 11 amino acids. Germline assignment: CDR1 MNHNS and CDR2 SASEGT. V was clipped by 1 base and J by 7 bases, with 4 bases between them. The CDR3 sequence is CASSEGLGYTF. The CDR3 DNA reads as TGTGCCAGCAGTGAAGGACTTGGCTACACCTTC.

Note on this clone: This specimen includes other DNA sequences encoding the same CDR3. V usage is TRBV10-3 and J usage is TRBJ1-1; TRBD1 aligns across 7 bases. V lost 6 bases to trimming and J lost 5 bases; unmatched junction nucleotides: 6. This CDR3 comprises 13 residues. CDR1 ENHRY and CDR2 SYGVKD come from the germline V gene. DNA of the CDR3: TGTGCCATCAGGGCGCAGGGGGGGACTGAAGCTTTCTTT. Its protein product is CAIRAQGGTEAFF.

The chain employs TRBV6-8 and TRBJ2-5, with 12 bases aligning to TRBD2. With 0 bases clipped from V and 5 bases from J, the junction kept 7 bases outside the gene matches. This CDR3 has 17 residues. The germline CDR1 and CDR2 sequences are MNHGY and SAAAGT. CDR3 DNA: TGTGCCAGCAGTTACTCGACTAGCGGGAGCATGGGGGAGACCCAGTACTTC. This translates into CASSYSTSGSMGETQYF.

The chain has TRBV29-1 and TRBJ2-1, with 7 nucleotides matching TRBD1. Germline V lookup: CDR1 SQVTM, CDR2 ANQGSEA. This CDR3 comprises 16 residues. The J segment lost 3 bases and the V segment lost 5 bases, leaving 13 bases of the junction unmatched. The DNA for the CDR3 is TGCAGCGTTCCGAATTACAGGGGATTGCTCTACAATGAGCAGTTCTTC. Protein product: CSVPNYRGLLYNEQFF.

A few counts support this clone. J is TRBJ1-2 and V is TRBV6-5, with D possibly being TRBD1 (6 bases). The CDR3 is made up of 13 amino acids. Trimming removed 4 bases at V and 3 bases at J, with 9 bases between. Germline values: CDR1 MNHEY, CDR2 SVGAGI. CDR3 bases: TGTGCCAGCAGTTTACAGGGTCACTATGGCTACACCTTC. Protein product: CASSLQGHYGYTF.

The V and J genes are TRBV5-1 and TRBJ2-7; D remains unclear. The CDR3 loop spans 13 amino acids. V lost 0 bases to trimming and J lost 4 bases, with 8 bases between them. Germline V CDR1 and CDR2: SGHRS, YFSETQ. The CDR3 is CASSLEGTYEQYF. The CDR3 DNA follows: TGCGCCAGCAGCTTGGAGGGCACTTACGAGCAGTACTTC.

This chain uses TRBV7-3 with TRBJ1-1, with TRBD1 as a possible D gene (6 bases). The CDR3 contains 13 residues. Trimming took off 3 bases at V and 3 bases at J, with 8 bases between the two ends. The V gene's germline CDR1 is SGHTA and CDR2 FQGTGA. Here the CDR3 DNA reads TGTGCCAGCAGCTTGGGGGGCGACACTGAAGCTTTCTTT. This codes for CASSLGGDTEAFF.

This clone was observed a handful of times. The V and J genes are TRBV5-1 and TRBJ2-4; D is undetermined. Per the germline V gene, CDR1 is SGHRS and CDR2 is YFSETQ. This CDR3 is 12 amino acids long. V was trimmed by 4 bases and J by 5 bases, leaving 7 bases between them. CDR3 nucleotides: TGCGCCAGCAGCCCCGGACAAAACATTCAGTACTTC. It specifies CASSPGQNIQYF.

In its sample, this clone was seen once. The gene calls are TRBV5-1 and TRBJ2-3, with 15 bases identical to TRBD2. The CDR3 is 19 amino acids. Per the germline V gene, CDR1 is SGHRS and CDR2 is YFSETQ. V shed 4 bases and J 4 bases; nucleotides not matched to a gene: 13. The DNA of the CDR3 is TGCGCCAGCAGCCTAAGGACTAGCGGGAGGGCCTTACGGGCAGATACGCAGTATTTT. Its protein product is CASSLRTSGRALRADTQYF.

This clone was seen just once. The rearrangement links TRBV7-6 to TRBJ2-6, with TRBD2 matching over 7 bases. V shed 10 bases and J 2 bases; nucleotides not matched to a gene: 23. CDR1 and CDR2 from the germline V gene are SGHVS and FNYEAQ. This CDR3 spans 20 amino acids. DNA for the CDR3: TGTGCCAACTATCTTAAGGGCCCACGGGGGGAACTCGCTGGGGCCAACGTCCTGACTTTC. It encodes CANYLKGPRGELAGANVLTF.

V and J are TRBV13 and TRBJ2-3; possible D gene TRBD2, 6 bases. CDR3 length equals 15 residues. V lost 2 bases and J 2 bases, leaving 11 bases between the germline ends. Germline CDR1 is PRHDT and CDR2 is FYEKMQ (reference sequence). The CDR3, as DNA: TGTGCCAGCAGCTTATCGCGGGGCTTCACAGATACGCAGTATTTT. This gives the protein CASSLSRGFTDTQYF.

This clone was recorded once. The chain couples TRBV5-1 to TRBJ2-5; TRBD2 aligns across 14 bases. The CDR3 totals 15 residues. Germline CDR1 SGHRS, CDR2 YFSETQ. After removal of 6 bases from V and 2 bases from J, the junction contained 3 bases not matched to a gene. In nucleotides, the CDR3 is TGCGCCAGCAACGGACTAGCGGGAGGTCAAGAGACCCAGTACTTC. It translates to CASNGLAGGQETQYF.

The CDR3 reads CASSEGAGGPTGELFF. DNA for the CDR3: TGCGCCAGCAGTGAGGGAGCGGGAGGACCCACCGGGGAGCTGTTTTTT. This sequence joins TRBV10-1 and TRBJ2-2, with 9 bases fitting TRBD2. With V trimmed by 2 bases and J by 4 bases, 5 bases remained unmatched. Germline V gene lookup returns CDR1 WNHNN and CDR2 SYGVQD (reference sequence). This CDR3 has 16 amino acids.

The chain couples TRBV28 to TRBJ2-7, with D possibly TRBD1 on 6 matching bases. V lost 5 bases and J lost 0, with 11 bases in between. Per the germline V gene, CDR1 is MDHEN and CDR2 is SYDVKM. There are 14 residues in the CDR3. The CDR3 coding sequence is TGTGCCAGCAGTGAAGGGGGAGCCTCCTACGAGCAGTACTTC. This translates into CASSEGGASYEQYF.